These 6 T cell receptor beta chains came from one sample sequenced in a study of human thymus T cells. The thymus tissue came from resections taken during corrective heart surgery. Assay: immunoSEQ multiplex PCR; the TCRdb copy retains only in-frame clones and omits some. The data contain some 78,000 clones, around 96% of them singletons. Sequenced sample: thymus tissue. These receptors were taken from a boy under three years old with a congenital heart defect but otherwise immunologically healthy.

The genes are TRBV4-2 and TRBJ1-5, with TRBD1 identical over 9 bases. V was clipped by 4 bases and J by 5 bases; unmatched bases: 6. The CDR3 is 15 amino acids. Germline V gene lookup returns CDR1 LGHNA and CDR2 YNFKEQ. The CDR3 loop reads CASSPRQGGHQPQHF. As DNA, the CDR3 is TGTGCCAGCAGCCCAAGACAGGGGGGCCATCAGCCCCAGCATTTT.

The chain has TRBV5-1 and TRBJ2-3, with D tentatively TRBD1 or TRBD2 (6 bases each). V was clipped by 2 bases and J by 11 bases, with 18 bases between them. The germline V gene encodes CDR1 SGHRS and CDR2 YFSETQ. The CDR3 covers 14 residues. The CDR3 protein is CASSLFQEGGKQYF. For the CDR3, the DNA is TGCGCCAGCAGCTTATTCCAGGAGGGGGGCAAGCAGTATTTT.

V gene TRBV6-5 combines with J gene TRBJ1-1; possible D gene TRBD1, 5 bases. This CDR3 has 15 amino acids. Trimming removed 4 bases from V and 3 bases from J, with 15 bases in between. The V gene's germline CDR1 is MNHEY and CDR2 SVGAGI. The CDR3 sequence is CASSWAGKGDTEAFF. CDR3 coding DNA: TGTGCCAGCAGTTGGGCAGGGAAAGGGGACACTGAAGCTTTCTTT.

The V and J genes are TRBV4-2 and TRBJ1-5; 8 bases are a match to TRBD1. Germline CDR1 reads LGHNA; CDR2 reads YNFKEQ. CDR3 length: 19 residues. Trimming removed 3 bases from V and 2 bases from J; junction bases left unmatched: 15. The CDR3 region is CASSQTQGVLGLGNQPQHF. The CDR3 bases are TGTGCCAGCAGCCAGACACAGGGGGTCTTAGGGTTGGGCAATCAGCCCCAGCATTTT.

This chain links TRBV28 with TRBJ2-1, with D tentatively TRBD2 (6 bases). This CDR3 spans 15 amino acids. In germline, CDR1 is MDHEN, CDR2 SYDVKM. The ends were cut back, 5 bases at V and 2 bases at J, with 13 bases in the middle. CDR3 sequence (DNA): TGTGCCAGCAGTGAACCGGGACTCACCTACAATGAGCAGTTCTTC. This codes for CASSEPGLTYNEQFF.

The chain links TRBV9 to TRBJ1-2, with 12 nucleotides matching TRBD1. The germline gives CDR1 SGDLS, CDR2 YYNGEE. Trimming took 0 bases from V and 0 from J; bases not matched to a gene: 15. The length of the CDR3 is 21 residues. As DNA, the CDR3 is TGTGCCAGCAGCGTAGAGTCTGTGAGGGGGACAGGGGGCCGAACTAACTATGGCTACACCTTC. Its protein product is CASSVESVRGTGGRTNYGYTF. The full variable domain, its missing parts supplied by reference TRBV9 and TRBJ1-2, is DSGVTQTPKHLITATGQRVTLRCSPRSGDLSVYWYQQSLDQGLQFLIQYYNGEERAKGNILERFSAQQFPDLHSELNLSSLELGDSALYFCASSVESVRGTGGRTNYGYTFGSGTRLTVV.